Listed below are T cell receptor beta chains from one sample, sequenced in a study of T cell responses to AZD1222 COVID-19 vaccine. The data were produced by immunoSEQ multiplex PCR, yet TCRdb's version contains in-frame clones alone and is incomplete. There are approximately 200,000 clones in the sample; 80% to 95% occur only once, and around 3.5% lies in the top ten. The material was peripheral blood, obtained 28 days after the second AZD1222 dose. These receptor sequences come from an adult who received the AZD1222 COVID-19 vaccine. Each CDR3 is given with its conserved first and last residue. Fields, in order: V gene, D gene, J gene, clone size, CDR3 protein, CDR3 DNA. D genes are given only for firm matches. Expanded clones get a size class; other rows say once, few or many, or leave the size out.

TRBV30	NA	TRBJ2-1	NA	CAWSGTGYPYNEQFF	TGTGCCTGGAGTGGGACGGGATACCCCTACAATGAGCAGTTCTTC
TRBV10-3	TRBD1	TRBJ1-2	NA	CAIKGVVDRDYGYTF	TGTGCCATCAAAGGAGTGGTCGACAGGGACTATGGCTACACCTTC
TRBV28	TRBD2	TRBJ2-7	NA	CASSPPGLAGQNEQYF	TGTGCCAGCAGCCCTCCGGGACTAGCGGGACAAAACGAGCAGTACTTC
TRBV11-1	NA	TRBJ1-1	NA	CASISTGSGNTEAFF	TGTGCCAGCATCTCGACAGGCTCGGGCAACACTGAAGCTTTCTTT
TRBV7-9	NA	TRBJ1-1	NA	CASSLSTVNTEAFF	TGTGCCAGCAGCTTATCCACAGTGAACACTGAAGCTTTCTTT
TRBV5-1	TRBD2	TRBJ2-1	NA	CASSFAGAYNEQFF	TGCGCCAGCAGCTTTGCGGGAGCCTACAATGAGCAGTTCTTC
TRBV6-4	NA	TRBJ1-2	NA	CASSDSWHYYGYTF	TGTGCCAGCAGTGACTCGTGGCATTACTATGGCTACACCTTC
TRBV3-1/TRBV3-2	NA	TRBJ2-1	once	CASSGGDRPYNEQFF	TGTGCCAGCTCAGGCGGGGACAGACCTTACAATGAGCAGTTCTTC
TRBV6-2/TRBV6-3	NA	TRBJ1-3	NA	CASSYSVGTGNTIYF	TGTGCCAGCAGTTACTCCGTTGGTACCGGAAACACCATATATTTT
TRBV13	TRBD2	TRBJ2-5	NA	CASSTWTSGRGPAETQYF	TGTGCCAGCAGCACCTGGACTAGCGGGAGGGGTCCGGCGGAGACCCAGTACTTC
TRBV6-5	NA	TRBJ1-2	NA	CASSSYQQGGYTF	TGTGCCAGCAGCTCATACCAGCAAGGGGGCTACACCTTC
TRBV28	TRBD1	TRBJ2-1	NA	CASSPVQGASSYNEQFF	TGTGCCAGCAGTCCCGTTCAGGGGGCAAGCTCCTACAATGAGCAGTTCTTC
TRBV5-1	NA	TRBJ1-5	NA	CASSLAWGWATGAQPQHF	TGCGCCAGCAGCTTGGCCTGGGGGTGGGCCACTGGGGCTCAGCCCCAGCATTTT
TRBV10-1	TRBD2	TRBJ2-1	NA	CASREAGVGTSPLEQFF	TGCGCCAGCAGGGAGGCGGGCGTGGGGACTAGCCCTTTGGAGCAGTTCTTC
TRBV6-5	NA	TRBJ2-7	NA	CASSYTRQGPHYEQYF	TGTGCCAGCAGTTACACCCGACAAGGGCCCCACTACGAGCAGTACTTC
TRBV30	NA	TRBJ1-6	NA	CAWSPRGNSYNSPLHF	TGTGCCTGGAGTCCGAGGGGGAACTCCTATAATTCACCCCTCCACTTT
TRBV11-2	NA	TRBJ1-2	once	CASSSQYSSYSSYTF	TGTGCCAGCAGCTCCCAATACTCTTCCTATTCGAGCTACACCTTC
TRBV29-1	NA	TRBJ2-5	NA	CSVLSGLGETQYF	TGCAGCGTTCTGTCGGGGCTGGGAGAGACCCAGTACTTC
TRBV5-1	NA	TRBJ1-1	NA	CASSLPGHRTTEAFF	TGCGCCAGCAGCTTGCCCGGACACCGGACCACTGAAGCTTTCTTT
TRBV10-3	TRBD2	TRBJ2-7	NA	CAISEASGRTYEQYF	TGTGCCATCAGTGAGGCTAGCGGGAGGACCTACGAGCAGTACTTC
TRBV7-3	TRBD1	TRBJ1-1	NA	CASSLRQGDRTEAFF	TGTGCCAGCAGTCTCCGACAGGGGGATCGCACTGAAGCTTTCTTT
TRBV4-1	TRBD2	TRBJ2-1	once	CASSRGTSGRYNEQFF	TGCGCCAGCAGCCGGGGGACTAGCGGGAGATACAATGAGCAGTTCTTC
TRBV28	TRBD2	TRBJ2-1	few	CASSGFSGRKRHEQFF	TGTGCCAGCAGTGGCTTTAGCGGGAGGAAGCGCCATGAGCAGTTCTTC
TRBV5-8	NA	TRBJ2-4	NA	CASPRRVAKNIQYF	TGTGCCAGCCCTCGAAGGGTGGCCAAAAACATTCAGTACTTC
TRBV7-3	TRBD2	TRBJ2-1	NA	CASSLSGTSGSLGEQFF	TGTGCCAGCAGCTTAAGTGGGACTAGCGGGAGCCTAGGGGAGCAGTTCTTC
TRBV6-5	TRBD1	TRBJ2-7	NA	CASSRRDRISEQYF	TGTGCCAGCAGTCGCCGGGACAGGATTAGCGAGCAGTACTTC
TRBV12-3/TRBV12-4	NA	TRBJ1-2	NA	CASKGPQSFGYTF	TGTGCCTCCAAGGGGCCCCAATCCTTCGGCTACACCTTC
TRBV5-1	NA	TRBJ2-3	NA	CASSFVGGYGGTDTQYF	TGCGCCAGCAGCTTTGTGGGGGGATACGGCGGCACAGATACGCAGTATTTT
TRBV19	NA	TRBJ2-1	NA	CASLLGGRALSNGHEQFF	TGTGCCAGTCTCCTAGGGGGGAGGGCCCTCTCCAATGGTCATGAGCAGTTCTTC
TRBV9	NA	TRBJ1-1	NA	CASKGGLEDEAFF	TGTGCCAGCAAAGGCGGCTTGGAAGATGAAGCTTTCTTT
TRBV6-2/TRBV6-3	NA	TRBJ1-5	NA	CASSSLFNNQPQHF	TGTGCCAGCAGTTCCTTATTCAACAATCAGCCCCAGCATTTT
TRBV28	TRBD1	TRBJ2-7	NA	CASTLGDRGFYEQYF	TGTGCCAGCACCCTGGGGGACAGGGGTTTCTACGAGCAGTACTTC
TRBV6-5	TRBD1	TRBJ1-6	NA	CASSSRDRVNSPLHF	TGTGCCAGCAGTTCTCGGGACAGGGTAAATTCACCCCTCCACTTT
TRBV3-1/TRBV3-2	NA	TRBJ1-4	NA	CASSLFGTSGEKLFF	TGTGCCAGCAGCCTTTTTGGGACGTCGGGTGAAAAACTGTTTTTT
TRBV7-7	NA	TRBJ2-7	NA	CASSPGSGPYEQYF	TGTGCTAGCAGCCCCGGGTCGGGGCCCTACGAGCAGTACTTC
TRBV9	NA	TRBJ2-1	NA	CASSVGDVNNEQFF	TGTGCCAGCAGCGTAGGGGACGTCAACAATGAGCAGTTCTTC
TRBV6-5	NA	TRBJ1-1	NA	CASSSLLGGLTEAFF	TGTGCCAGCAGTTCCCTTCTTGGGGGCCTCACTGAAGCTTTCTTT
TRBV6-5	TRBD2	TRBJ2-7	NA	CASRRLADPSYEQYF	TGTGCCAGCAGAAGGCTAGCGGACCCCTCCTACGAGCAGTACTTC
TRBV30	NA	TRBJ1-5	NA	CAWSTSSNQPQHF	TGTGCCTGGAGTACCAGTAGCAATCAGCCCCAGCATTTT
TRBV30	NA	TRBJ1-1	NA	CAWRGGTGTNTEAFF	TGTGCCTGGAGAGGAGGTACGGGAACGAACACTGAAGCTTTCTTT
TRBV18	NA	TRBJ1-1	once	CASSRGTPNTEAFF	TGTGCCAGCTCACGCGGGACACCGAACACTGAAGCTTTCTTT
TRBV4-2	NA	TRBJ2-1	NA	CASSQVVGRGKEQFF	TGTGCCAGCAGCCAAGTCGTCGGGAGAGGGAAGGAGCAGTTCTTC
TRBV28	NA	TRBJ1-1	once	CAHRGAPNTEAFF	TGTGCCCATCGAGGGGCCCCGAACACTGAAGCTTTCTTT
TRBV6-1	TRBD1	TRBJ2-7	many	CASSAGTGTLSYEQYF	TGTGCCAGCAGTGCAGGGACAGGGACCCTCTCCTACGAGCAGTACTTC
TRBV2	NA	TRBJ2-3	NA	CASSTTRDTQYF	TGTGCCAGCAGCACTACGAGGGATACGCAGTATTTT
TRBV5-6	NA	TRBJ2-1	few	CASSPRWTGSSYNEQFF	TGTGCCAGCAGCCCCCGCTGGACCGGGAGTTCCTACAATGAGCAGTTCTTC
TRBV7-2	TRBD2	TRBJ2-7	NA	CASSLARTRVPEQYF	TGTGCCAGCAGCTTAGCGAGGACTAGGGTACCCGAGCAGTACTTC
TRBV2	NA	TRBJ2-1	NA	CASTPRQLSYNEQFF	TGTGCCAGCACCCCAAGACAGCTATCCTACAATGAGCAGTTCTTC
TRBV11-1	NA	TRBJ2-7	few	CASSYQGTEQYF	TGTGCCAGCAGCTACCAGGGCACCGAGCAGTACTTC
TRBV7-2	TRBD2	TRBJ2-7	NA	CASSYSGPSYEQYF	TGTGCCAGCAGCTATAGCGGGCCCTCCTACGAGCAGTACTTC
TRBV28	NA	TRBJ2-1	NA	CASSPRRYSQGGEQFF	TGTGCCAGCAGTCCTCGGAGATATTCTCAGGGGGGTGAGCAGTTCTTC
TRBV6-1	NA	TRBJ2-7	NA	CASSEWGAGEQYF	TGTGCCAGCAGTGAATGGGGCGCTGGCGAGCAGTACTTC
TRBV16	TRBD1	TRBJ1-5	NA	CASSKDRGPGRNQPQHF	TGTGCCAGCAGTAAGGACAGGGGGCCCGGACGAAATCAGCCCCAGCATTTT
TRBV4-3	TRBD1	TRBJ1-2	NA	CASSQNRGLSYGYTF	TGCGCCAGCAGCCAAAACAGGGGGCTCAGTTATGGCTACACCTTC
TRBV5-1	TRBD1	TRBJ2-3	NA	CASSPDGTVTDTQYF	TGCGCCAGCAGCCCAGATGGGACAGTAACAGATACGCAGTATTTT
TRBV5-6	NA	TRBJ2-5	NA	CASSSGGQETQYF	TGTGCCAGCAGCTCGGGTGGTCAAGAGACCCAGTACTTC
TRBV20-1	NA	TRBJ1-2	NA	CSARNGYTF	TGCAGTGCTAGGAATGGCTACACCTTC
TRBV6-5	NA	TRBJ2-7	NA	CAVRGGRITSYEQYF	TGTGCCGTAAGAGGAGGGAGGATAACCTCCTACGAGCAGTACTTC
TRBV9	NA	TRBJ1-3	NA	CASSVTGVNTIYF	TGTGCCAGCAGCGTTACAGGTGTGAACACCATATATTTT